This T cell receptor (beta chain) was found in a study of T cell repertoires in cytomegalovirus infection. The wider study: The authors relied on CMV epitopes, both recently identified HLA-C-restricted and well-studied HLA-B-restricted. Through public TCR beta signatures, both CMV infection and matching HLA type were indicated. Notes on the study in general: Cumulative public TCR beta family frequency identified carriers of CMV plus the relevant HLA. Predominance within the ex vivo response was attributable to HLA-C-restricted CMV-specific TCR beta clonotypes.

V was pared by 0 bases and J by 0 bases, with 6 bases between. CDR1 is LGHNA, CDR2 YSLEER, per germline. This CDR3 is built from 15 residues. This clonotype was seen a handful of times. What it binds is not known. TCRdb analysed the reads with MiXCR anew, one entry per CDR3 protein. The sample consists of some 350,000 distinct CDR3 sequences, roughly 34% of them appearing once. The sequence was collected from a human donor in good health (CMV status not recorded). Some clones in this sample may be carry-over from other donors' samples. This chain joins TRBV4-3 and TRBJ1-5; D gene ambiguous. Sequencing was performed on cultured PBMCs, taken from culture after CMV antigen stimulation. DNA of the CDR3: TGCGCCAGCAGCCAAGATCGTTATAGCAATCAGCCCCAGCATTTT. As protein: CASSQDRYSNQPQHF.